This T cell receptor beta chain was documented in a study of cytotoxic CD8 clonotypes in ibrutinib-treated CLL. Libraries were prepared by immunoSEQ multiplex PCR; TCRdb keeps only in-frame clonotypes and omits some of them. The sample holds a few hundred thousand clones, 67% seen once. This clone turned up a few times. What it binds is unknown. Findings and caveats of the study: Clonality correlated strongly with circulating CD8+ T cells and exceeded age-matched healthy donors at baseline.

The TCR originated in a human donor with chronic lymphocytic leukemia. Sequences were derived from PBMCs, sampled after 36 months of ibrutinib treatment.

CDR3 sequence reads: CASSLGQFSGNTIYF. Written as DNA, the CDR3 is TGTGCCAGCAGCTTAGGACAGTTCTCCGGAAACACCATATATTTT. The gene calls are TRBV7-6 and TRBJ1-3; D may be TRBD1 (5 bases). The germline V and J ends were trimmed by 1 base and 4 bases, with 11 bases remaining between them. The CDR3 loop spans 15 amino acids. Germline CDR1 is SGHVS and CDR2 is FNYEAQ.